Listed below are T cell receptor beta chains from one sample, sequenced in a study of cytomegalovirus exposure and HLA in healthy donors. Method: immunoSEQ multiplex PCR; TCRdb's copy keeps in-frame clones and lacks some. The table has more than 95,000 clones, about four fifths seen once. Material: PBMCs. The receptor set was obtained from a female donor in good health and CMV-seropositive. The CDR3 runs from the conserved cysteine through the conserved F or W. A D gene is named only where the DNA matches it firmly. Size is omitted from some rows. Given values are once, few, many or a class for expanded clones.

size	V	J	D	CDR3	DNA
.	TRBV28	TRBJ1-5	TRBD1	CASSRGQNQPQHF	TGTGCCAGCAGCAGGGGACAGAATCAGCCCCAGCATTTT
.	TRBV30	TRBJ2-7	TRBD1	CAWSNRGNEQYF	TGTGCCTGGAGTAACAGGGGGAACGAGCAGTACTTC
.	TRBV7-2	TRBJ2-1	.	CASSLAGGNEQFF	TGTGCCAGCAGCTTAGCGGGAGGTAATGAGCAGTTCTTC
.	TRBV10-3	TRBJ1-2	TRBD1	CAITNPGQGADYGYTF	TGTGCCATCACAAACCCGGGACAGGGGGCAGACTATGGCTACACCTTC
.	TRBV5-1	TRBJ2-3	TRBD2	CASSSLAASTDTQYF	TGCGCCAGCAGCTCACTAGCGGCTAGCACAGATACGCAGTATTTT
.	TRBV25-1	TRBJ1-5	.	CASSSGEQPQHF	TGTGCCAGCAGTTCAGGGGAGCAGCCCCAGCATTTT
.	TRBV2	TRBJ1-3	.	CASSEFSGGRGNTIYF	TGTGCCAGCAGTGAATTTTCGGGGGGAAGGGGAAACACCATATATTTT
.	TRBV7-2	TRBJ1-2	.	CASSLTSTGRIYGYTF	TGTGCCAGCAGCTTAACCTCGACAGGCCGAATCTATGGCTACACCTTC
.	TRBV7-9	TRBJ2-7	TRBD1	CASSLIWDSFYEQYF	TGTGCCAGCAGCTTAATCTGGGACAGCTTCTACGAGCAGTACTTC
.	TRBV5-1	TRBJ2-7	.	CASSLDQIYEQYF	TGCGCCAGCAGCTTGGATCAAATCTACGAGCAGTACTTC
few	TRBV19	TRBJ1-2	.	CASSIPQGGGYTF	TGTGCCAGTAGTATTCCCCAGGGAGGAGGCTACACCTTC